Listed here are 8 T cell receptor beta chains from one sample, sequenced in a study of cytomegalovirus exposure and HLA in healthy donors (dated by TCRdb to the late 2010s). The library was produced with the immunoSEQ multiplex PCR assay. For the multiplex PCR, a mixture combining 60 forward primers for TCR Vbeta segments and 13 reverse primers for TCR Jbeta segments was used. TCRdb re-hosts the immuneACCESS table, in-frame sequences only. Its copies lack some clones; in the studies checked, an unresolved V gene accounts for under half of them, and the cause for the rest is not known. The sample yields over 100,000 clones; approximately 75% were counted once. Approximately 3.9% of the sample goes to the ten largest clones. Sequencing input: PBMCs. The receptors originated from a middle-aged man in good health and CMV-seropositive.

CDR3 sequence (DNA): TGTGCCAGCAGTGAAAGGATCCGGACAGAGACTAATGAAAAACTGTTTTTT. Encoded protein: CASSERIRTETNEKLFF. The V gene is TRBV6-1, the J gene TRBJ1-4, with D possibly TRBD1 on 6 matching bases. Looked up from germline, CDR1 is MNHNS and CDR2 is SASEGT. This CDR3 region has 17 residues. V lost 2 bases, J lost 2 bases, and 15 bases lay in between.

This clone was seen a few times. The chain links TRBV19 to TRBJ1-1; no clear D gene. V dropped 8 bases and J dropped 2 bases, with 9 bases sitting between them. CDR1 and CDR2 from the germline V gene are LNHDA and SQIVND (reference sequence). CDR3 size: 12 residues. The CDR3 nucleotides are TGTGCCAGTCTTGAGGGTAACACTGAAGCTTTCTTT. As protein: CASLEGNTEAFF.

The chain has TRBV15 and TRBJ1-1, with 10 positions matching TRBD1. V trimming: 10 bases; J trimming: 7 bases; junction bases outside the gene matches: 6. The CDR3 length is 12 residues. Germline V gene data show CDR1 as LNHNV and CDR2 as YYDKDF (reference sequence). The CDR3 DNA follows: TGTGCCATTTCGGGACAGGGGATTGAAGCTTTCTTT. As protein: CAISGQGIEAFF.

The V gene is TRBV7-2, the J gene TRBJ1-3; D is possibly TRBD1 (6 bases). The germline V and J ends were trimmed by 1 base and 1 base, with 14 bases remaining between them. Germline assignment: CDR1 SGHTA and CDR2 FQGNSA. The CDR3 contains 17 residues. CDR3 protein: CASSLGYRVRSGNTIYF. The CDR3 nucleotides are TGTGCCAGCAGCTTAGGTTACAGGGTACGGTCTGGAAACACCATATATTTT.

Concerning this clone itself: This sample also contains other DNA sequences that code for the same CDR3. This sequence joins TRBV6-5 and TRBJ1-1; D gene ambiguous. CDR1 MNHEY and CDR2 SVGAGI come from the germline V gene. The CDR3 contains 13 residues. V lost 6 bases and J 1 base, leaving 9 bases between the germline ends. This CDR3 is CASSPTGNTEAFF. CDR3 nucleotides: TGTGCCAGCAGCCCAACGGGGAACACTGAAGCTTTCTTT.

This clone has only a few counts. This chain uses TRBV28 with TRBJ2-5; weak D call: TRBD1 (5 bases). V was shortened by 8 bases and J by 1 base, with 11 bases between the two germline ends. The CDR3 consists of 13 residues. The germline gives CDR1 MDHEN, CDR2 SYDVKM. CDR3: CASGRQFQETQYF. The CDR3 DNA sequence: TGTGCCAGCGGTAGACAGTTCCAAGAGACCCAGTACTTC.

The rearrangement links TRBV12-5 to TRBJ1-1; maybe TRBD1 (5 bases). Deletions cut 1 base from V and 11 bases from J, with 14 bases between. The CDR3 runs 13 residues. CDR1 is LGHNT, CDR2 FRNRAP, per germline. CDR3 in DNA: TGTGCTAGTGGTTTGGGGGACGGGAGGCGGGCTTTCTTT. The encoded protein is CASGLGDGRRAFF.

V and J are TRBV4-1 and TRBJ2-1, with TRBD1 matching 8 bases. Germline loops: CDR1 MGHRA, CDR2 YSYEKL. J lost 5 bases, V lost 4 bases, and 19 bases had no gene match. The CDR3 contains 19 residues. CDR3 nucleotides: TGCGCCAGCAGCCCTGGACAGGGTTTACTAACGGGGGCAAACAATGAGCAGTTCTTC. It yields the protein CASSPGQGLLTGANNEQFF.